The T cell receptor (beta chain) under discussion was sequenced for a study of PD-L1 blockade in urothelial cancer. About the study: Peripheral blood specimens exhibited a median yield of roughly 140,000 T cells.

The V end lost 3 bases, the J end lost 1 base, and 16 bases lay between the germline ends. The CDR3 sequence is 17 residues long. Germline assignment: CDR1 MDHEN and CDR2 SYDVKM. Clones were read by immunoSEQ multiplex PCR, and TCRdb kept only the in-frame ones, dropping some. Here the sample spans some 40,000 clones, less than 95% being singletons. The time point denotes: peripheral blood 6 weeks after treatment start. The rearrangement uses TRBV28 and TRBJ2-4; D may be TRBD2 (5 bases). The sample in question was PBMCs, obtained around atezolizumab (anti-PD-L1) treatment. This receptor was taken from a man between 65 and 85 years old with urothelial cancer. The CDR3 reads CASSFRPGKGAKNIQYF. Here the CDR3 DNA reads TGTGCCAGCAGTTTCCGTCCCGGGAAAGGGGCCAAAAACATTCAGTACTTC.